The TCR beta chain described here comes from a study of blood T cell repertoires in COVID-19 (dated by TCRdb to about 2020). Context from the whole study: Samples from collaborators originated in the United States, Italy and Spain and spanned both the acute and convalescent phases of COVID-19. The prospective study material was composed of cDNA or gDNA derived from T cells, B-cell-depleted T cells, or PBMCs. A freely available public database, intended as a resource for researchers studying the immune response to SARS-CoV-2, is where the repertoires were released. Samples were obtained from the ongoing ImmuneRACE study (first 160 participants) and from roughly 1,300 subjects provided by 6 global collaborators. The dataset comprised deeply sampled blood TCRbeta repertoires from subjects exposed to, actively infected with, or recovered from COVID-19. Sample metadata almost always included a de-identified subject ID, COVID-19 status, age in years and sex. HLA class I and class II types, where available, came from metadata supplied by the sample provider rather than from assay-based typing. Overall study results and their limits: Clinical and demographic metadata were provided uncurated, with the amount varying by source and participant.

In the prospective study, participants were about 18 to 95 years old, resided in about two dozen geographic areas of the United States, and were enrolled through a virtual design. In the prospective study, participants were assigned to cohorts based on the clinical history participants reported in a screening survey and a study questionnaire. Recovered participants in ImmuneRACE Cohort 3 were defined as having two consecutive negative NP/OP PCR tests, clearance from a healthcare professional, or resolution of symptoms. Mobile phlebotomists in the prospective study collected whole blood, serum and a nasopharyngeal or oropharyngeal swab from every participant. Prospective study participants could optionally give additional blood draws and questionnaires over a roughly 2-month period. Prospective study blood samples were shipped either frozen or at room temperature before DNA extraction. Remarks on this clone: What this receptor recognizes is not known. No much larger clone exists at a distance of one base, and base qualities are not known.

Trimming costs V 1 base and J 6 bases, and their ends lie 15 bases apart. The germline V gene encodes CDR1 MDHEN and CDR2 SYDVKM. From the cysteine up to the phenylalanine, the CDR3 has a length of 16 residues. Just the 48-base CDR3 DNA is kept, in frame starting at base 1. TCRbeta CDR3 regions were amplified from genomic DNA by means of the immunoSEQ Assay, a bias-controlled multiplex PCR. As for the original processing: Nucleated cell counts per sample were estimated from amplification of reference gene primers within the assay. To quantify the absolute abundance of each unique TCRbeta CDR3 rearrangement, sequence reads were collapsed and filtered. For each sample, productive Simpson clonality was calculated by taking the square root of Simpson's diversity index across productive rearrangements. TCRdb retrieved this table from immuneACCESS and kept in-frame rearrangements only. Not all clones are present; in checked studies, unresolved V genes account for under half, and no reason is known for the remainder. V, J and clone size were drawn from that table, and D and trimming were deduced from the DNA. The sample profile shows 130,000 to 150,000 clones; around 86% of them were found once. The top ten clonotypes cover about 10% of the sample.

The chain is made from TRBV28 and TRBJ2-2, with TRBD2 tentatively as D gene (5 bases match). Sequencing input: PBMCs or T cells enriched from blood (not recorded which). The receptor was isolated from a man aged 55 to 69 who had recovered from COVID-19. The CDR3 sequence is CASSLLRGLEAGELFF. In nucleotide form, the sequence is TGTGCCAGCAGTTTATTAAGAGGGCTAGAGGCCGGGGAGCTGTTTTTT.